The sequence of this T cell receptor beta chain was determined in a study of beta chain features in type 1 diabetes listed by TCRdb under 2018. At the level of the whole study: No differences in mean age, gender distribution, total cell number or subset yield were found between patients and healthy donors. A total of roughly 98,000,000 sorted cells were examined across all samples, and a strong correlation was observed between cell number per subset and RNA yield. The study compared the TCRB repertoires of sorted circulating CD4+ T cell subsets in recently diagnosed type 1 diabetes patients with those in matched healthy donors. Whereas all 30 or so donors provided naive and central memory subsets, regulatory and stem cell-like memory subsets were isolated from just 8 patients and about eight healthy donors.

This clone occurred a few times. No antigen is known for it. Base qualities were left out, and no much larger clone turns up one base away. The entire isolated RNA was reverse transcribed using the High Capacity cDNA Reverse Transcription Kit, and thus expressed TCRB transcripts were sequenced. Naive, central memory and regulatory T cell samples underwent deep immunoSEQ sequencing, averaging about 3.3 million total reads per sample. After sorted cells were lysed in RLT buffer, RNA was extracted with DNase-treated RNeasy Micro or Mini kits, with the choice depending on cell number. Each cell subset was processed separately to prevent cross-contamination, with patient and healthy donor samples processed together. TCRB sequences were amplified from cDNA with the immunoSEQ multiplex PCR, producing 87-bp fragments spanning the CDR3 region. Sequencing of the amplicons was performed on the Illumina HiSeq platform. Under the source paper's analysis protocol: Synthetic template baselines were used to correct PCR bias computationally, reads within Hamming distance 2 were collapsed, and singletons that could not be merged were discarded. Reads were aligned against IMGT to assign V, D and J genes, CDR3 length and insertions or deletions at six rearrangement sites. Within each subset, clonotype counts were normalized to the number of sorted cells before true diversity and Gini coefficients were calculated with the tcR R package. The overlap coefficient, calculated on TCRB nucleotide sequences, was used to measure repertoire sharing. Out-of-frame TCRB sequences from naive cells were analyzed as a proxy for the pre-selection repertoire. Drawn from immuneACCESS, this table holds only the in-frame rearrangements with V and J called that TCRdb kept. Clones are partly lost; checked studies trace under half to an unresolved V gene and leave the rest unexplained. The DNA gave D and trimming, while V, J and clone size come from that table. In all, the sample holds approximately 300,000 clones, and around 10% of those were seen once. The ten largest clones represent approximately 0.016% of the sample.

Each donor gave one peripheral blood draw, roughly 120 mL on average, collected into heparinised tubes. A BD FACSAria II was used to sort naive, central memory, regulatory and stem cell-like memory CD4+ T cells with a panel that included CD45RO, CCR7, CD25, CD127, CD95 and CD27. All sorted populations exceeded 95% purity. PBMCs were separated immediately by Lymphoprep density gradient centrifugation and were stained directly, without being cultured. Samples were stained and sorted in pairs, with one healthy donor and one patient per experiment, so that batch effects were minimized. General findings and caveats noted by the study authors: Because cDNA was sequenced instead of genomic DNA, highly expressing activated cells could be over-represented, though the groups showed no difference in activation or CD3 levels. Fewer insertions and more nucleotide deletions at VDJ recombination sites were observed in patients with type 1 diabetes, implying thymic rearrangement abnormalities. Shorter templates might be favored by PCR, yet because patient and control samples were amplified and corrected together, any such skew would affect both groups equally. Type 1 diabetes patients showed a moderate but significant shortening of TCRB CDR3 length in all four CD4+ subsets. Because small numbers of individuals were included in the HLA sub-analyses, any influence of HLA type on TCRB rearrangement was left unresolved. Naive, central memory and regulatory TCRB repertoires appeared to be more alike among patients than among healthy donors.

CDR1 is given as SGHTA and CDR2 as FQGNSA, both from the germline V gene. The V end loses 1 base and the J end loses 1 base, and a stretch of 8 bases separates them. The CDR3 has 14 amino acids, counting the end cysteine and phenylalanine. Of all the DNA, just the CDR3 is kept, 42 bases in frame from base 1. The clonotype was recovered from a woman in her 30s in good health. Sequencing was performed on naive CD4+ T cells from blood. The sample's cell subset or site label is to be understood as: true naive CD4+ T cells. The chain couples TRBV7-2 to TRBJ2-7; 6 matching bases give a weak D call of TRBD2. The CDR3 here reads CASSLGGISYEQYF. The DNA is TGTGCCAGCAGCTTAGGCGGGATTTCCTACGAGCAGTACTTC.